This TCR beta chain appears in the sequencing data of a study of blood T cells in healthy people across ages. Study-level results: Estimates of total diversity, which came from one million sequenced T cells, were considered to be underestimates. Whereas aged donors had fewer naive CD4+ cells, long-lived donors had more of them and higher diversity.

Primed by a sample-barcoded 5' primer and a J-beta primer mix, a second PCR proceeded for about 6 to 12 cycles. TCRdb redid the calling of the 5' RACE reads with MiXCR, one entry per CDR3 protein. This table has 1,500,000 or so distinct CDR3 sequences, roughly 60% appearing once. Isolation recovered at least 6.5 million PBMCs from every sample. As concerns this clonotype: Antigen unknown.

This TCR came from a young man in good health. The sequenced material came from blood.

CDR3 in amino acids: CASSGHHRVGTEAFF. The CDR3 region has the DNA TGTGCCAGCAGCGGGCATCACAGGGTAGGCACTGAAGCTTTCTTT. The rearrangement links TRBV2 to TRBJ1-1, with D perhaps matching TRBD1 (6 bases). Germline assignment: CDR1 SNHLY and CDR2 FYNNEI. This CDR3 spans 15 amino acids. Trimming took 6 bases from V and 4 from J, leaving 18 bases between them.